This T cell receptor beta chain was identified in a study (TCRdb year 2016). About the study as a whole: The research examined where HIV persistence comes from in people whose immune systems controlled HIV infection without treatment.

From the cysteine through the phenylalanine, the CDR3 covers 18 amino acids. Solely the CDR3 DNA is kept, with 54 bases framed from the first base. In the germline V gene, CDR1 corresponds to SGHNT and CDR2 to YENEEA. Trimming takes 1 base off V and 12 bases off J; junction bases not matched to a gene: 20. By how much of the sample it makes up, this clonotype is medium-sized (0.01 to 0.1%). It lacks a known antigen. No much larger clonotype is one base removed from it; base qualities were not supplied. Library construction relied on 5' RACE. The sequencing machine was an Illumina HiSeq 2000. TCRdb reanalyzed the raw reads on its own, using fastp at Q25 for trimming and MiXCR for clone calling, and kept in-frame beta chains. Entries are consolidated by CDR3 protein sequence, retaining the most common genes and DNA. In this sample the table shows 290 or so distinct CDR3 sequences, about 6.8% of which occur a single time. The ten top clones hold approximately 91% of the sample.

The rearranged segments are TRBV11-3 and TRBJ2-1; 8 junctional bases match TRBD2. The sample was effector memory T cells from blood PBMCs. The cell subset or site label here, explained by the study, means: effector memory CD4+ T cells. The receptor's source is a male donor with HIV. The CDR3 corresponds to CASSLGGGGSGGRRVQFF. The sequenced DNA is TGTGCCAGCAGCTTAGGGGGAGGGGGGAGCGGGGGACGGAGGGTGCAGTTCTTC.